This T cell receptor beta chain was recovered during a study of OX40 agonist ivuxolimab in advanced cancers. Overall study: Patients undergoing dose escalation presented with hepatocellular carcinoma, melanoma, renal cell or head and neck cancer. Study findings and constraints: CD8+ T cells averaged more expanded clones than CD4+.

CDR1 and CDR2 from the germline V gene are MDHEN and SYDVKM. V was shortened by 1 base and J by 3 bases, with 13 bases between the two germline ends. CDR3 length equals 16 residues. Peripheral blood came from all dose cohorts at three timepoints. Measured with immunoSEQ multiplex PCR; TCRdb has only the in-frame clones, and not every one. The repertoire holds some 97,000 clones, with 85% to 95% as singletons. In the case of this clone: The antigen is unknown.

Source: CD4+ or CD8+ T cells sorted from blood, taken in a trial of the OX40 agonist ivuxolimab. The TCR sequence derives from an adult with an advanced solid tumor such as melanoma, head and neck, liver or kidney cancer. V is TRBV28 and J is TRBJ2-1; possibly TRBD2 for D (5 bases). The CDR3 nucleotides are TGTGCCAGCAGTTTATCGCGGACTCCGGACTACAATGAGCAGTTCTTC. As protein: CASSLSRTPDYNEQFF.